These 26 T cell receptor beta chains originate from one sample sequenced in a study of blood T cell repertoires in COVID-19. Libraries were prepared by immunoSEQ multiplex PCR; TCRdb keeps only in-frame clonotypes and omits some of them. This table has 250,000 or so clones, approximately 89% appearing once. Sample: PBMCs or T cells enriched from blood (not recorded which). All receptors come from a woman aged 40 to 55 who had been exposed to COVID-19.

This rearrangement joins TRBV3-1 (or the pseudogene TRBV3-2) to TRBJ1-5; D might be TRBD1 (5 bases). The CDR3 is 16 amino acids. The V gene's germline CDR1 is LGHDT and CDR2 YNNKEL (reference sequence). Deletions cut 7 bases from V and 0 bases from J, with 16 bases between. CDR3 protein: CASIGHAAYSNQPQHF. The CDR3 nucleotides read TGTGCCAGCATCGGACACGCTGCTTATAGCAATCAGCCCCAGCATTTT.

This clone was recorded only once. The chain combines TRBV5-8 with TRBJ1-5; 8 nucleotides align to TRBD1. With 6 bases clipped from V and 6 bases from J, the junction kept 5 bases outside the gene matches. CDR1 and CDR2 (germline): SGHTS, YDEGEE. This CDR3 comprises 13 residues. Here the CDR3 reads CASTQGAGQPQHF. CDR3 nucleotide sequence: TGTGCCAGCACCCAGGGGGCGGGTCAGCCCCAGCATTTT.

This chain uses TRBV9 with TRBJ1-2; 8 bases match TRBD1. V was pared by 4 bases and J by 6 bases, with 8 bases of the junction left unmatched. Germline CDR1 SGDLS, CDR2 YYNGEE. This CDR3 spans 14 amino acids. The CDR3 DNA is TGTGCCAGCAGCTCTTGGACAGGGAAGCATGGCTACACCTTC. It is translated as CASSSWTGKHGYTF.

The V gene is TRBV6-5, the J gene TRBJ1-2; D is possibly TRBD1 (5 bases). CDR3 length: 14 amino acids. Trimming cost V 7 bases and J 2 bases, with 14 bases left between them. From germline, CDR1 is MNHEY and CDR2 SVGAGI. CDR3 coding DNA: TGTGCCAGCACCCCAAAGGGGTCGAACTATGGCTACACCTTC. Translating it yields CASTPKGSNYGYTF.

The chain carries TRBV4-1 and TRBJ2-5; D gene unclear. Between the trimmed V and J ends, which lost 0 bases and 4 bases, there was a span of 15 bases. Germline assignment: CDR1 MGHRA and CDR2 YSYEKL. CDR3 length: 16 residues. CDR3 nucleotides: TGCGCCAGCAGCCAAGAATCCATCCCGAGTCCAGAGACCCAGTACTTC. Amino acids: CASSQESIPSPETQYF.

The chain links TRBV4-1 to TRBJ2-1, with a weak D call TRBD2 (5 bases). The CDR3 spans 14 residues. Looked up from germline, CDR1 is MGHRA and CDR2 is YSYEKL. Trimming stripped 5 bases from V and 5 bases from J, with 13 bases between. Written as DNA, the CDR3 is TGCGCCAGCAGCGAAAGAACGGGGAACAATGAGCAGTTCTTC. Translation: CASSERTGNNEQFF.

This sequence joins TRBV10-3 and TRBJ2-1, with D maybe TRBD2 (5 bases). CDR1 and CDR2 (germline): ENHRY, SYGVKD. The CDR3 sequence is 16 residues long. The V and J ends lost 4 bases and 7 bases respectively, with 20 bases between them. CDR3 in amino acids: CAISAGWKGSKNEQFF. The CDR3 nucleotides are TGTGCCATCAGTGCGGGGTGGAAGGGTTCGAAGAATGAGCAGTTCTTC.

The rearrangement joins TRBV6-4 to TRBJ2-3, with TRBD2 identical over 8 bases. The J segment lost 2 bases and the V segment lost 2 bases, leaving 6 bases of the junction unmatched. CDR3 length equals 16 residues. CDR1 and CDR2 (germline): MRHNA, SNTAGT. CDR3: CASSDVSGGPTDTQYF. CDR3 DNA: TGTGCCAGCAGTGACGTCTCGGGGGGGCCCACAGATACGCAGTATTTT.

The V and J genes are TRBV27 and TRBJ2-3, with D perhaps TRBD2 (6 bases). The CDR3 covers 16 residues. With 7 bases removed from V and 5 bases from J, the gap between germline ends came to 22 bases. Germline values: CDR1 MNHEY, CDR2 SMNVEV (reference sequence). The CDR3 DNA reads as TGTGCCAGCAATCTTGAAGGACCTGGGAGGATAGATACGCAGTATTTT. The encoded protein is CASNLEGPGRIDTQYF.

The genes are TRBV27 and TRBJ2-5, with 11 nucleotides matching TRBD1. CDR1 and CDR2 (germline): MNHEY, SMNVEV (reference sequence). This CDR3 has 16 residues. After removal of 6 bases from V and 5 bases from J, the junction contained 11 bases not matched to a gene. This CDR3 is CASRGIGQGAFETQYF. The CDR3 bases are TGTGCCAGCAGGGGGATAGGACAGGGGGCCTTCGAGACCCAGTACTTC.

CDR3 residues: CASSPRDKGNTEAFF. The DNA for the CDR3 is TGTGCCAGCAGCCCCCGGGACAAGGGGAACACTGAAGCTTTCTTT. This chain joins TRBV5-4 and TRBJ1-1; TRBD1 is a possible D gene (6 bases). CDR1 is SGHNT and CDR2 is YYREEE in the germline V gene (reference sequence). Trimming removed 4 bases at V and 1 base at J, with 14 bases between. The CDR3 length is 15 residues.

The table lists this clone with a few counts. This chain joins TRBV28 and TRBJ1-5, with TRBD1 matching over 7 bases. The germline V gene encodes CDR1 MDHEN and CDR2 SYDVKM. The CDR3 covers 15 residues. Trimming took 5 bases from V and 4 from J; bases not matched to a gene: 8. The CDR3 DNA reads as TGTGCCAGCAGTAGACAGGGAATGGGTAATCAGCCCCAGCATTTT. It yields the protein CASSRQGMGNQPQHF.

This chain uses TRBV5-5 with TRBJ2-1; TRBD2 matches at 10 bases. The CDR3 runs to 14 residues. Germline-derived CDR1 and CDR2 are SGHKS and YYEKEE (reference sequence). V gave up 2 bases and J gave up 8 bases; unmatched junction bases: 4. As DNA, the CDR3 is TGTGCCAGCAGCTTAGCGGGGGGGAGCGATGAGCAGTTCTTC. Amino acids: CASSLAGGSDEQFF.

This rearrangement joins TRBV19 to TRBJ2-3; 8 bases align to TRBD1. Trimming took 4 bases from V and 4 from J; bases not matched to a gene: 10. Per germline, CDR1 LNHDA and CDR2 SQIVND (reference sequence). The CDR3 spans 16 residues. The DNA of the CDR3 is TGTGCCAGTAGTAACCTCAGGGGGCCCCCCGCAGATACGCAGTATTTT. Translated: CASSNLRGPPADTQYF.

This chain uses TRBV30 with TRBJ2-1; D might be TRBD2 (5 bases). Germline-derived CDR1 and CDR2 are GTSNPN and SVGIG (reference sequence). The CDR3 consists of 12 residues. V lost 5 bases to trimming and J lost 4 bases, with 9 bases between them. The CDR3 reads CAWQSGYNEQFF. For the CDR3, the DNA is TGTGCCTGGCAGTCGGGATACAATGAGCAGTTCTTC.

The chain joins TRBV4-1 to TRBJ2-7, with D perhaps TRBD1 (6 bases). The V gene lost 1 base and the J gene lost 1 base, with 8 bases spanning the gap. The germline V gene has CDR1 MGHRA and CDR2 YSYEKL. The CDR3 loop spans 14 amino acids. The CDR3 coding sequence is TGCGCCAGCAGCCAAGCGGGACATTCCTACGAGCAGTACTTC. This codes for CASSQAGHSYEQYF.

CDR3 in DNA: TGTGCCTGGAGTGTAAGACAGGGGGCGCCTTCACCCCTCCACTTT. This gives the protein CAWSVRQGAPSPLHF. V and J are TRBV30 and TRBJ1-6; 10 nucleotides line up with TRBD1. With 0 bases clipped from V and 9 bases from J, the junction kept 5 bases outside the gene matches. This CDR3 has 15 residues. CDR1 is GTSNPN and CDR2 is SVGIG in the germline V gene (reference sequence).

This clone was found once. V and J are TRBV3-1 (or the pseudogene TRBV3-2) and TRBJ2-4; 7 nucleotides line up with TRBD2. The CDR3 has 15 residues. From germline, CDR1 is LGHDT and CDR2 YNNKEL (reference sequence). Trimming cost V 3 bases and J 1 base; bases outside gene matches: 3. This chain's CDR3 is CASSHQAGAKNIQYF. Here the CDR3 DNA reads TGTGCCAGCAGCCATCAAGCGGGGGCCAAAAACATTCAGTACTTC.

CDR3 sequence: CASFSAGVIYEQYF. CDR3 sequence (DNA): TGTGCCAGCTTTTCGGCAGGGGTCATCTACGAGCAGTACTTC. V is TRBV28 and J is TRBJ2-7; maybe TRBD1 (6 bases). Trimming cost V 8 bases and J 3 bases, with 17 bases left between them. The germline gives CDR1 MDHEN, CDR2 SYDVKM. There are 14 residues in the CDR3.

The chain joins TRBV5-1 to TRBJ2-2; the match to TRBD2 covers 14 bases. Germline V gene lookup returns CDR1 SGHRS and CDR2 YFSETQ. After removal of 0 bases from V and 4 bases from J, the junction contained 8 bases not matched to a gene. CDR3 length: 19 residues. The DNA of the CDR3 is TGCGCCAGCAGCTTGGACGTCGGGGGACTAGCGGGGGTCACCGGGGAGCTGTTTTTT. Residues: CASSLDVGGLAGVTGELFF.

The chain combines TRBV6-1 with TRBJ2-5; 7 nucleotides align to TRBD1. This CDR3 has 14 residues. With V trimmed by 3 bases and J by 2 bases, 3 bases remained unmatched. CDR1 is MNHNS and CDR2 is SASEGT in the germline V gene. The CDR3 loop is CASSELGQQETQYF. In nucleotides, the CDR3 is TGTGCCAGCAGTGAGTTGGGACAGCAAGAGACCCAGTACTTC.

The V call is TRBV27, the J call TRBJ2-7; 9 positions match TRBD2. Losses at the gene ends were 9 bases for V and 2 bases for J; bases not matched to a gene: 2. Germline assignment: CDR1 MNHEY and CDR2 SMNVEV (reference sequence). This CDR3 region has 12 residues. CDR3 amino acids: CARRTSAYEQYV. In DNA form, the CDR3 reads TGTGCCAGACGGACTAGCGCCTACGAGCAGTACGTC.

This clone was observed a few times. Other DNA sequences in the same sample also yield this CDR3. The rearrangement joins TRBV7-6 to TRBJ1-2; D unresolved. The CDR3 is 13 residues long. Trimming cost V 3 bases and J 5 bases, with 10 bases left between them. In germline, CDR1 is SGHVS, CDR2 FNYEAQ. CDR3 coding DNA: TGTGCCAGCAGCTTTCCCGGCGGGTATGGCTACACCTTC. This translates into CASSFPGGYGYTF. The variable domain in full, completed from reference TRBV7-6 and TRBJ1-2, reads GAGVSQSPRYKVTKRGQDVALRCDPISGHVSLYWYRQALGQGPEFLTYFNYEAQQDKSGLPNDRFSAERPEGSISTLTIQRTEQRDSAMYRCASSFPGGYGYTFGSGTRLTVV.

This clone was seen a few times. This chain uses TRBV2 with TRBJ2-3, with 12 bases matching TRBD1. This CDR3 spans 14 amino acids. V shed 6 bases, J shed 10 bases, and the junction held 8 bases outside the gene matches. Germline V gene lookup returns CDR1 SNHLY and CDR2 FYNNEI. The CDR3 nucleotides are TGTGCCAGCAGAGGGACAGGGGGCGACTTGGCGCAGTATTTT. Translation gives CASRGTGGDLAQYF.

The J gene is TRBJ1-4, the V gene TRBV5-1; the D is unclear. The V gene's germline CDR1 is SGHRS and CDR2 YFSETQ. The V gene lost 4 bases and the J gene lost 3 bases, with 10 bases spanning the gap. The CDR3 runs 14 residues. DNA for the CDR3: TGCGCCAGCAGCAGAGGGCAGCCTAATGAAAAACTGTTTTTT. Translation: CASSRGQPNEKLFF.

CDR3 sequence reads: CASSTRGVGKQGGELFF. The CDR3 bases are TGTGCCAGTAGTACCCGGGGGGTTGGAAAACAGGGCGGGGAGCTGTTTTTT. This sequence joins TRBV19 and TRBJ2-2; tentative D call: TRBD2 (7 bases). From germline, CDR1 is LNHDA and CDR2 SQIVND (reference sequence). The CDR3 extends over 17 amino acids. Trimming removed 4 bases from V and 7 bases from J, with 22 bases in between. The entire variable domain, with the rest obtained from reference TRBV19 and TRBJ2-2, is as follows: DGGITQSPKYLFRKEGQNVTLSCEQNLNHDAMYWYRQDPGQGLRLIYYSQIVNDFQKGDIAEGYSVSREKKESFPLTVTSAQKNPTAFYLCASSTRGVGKQGGELFFGEGSRLTVL.